The 30 T cell receptor beta chains reported below all come from one sample, sequenced in a study of CD8+CD57+ T cells in acquired aplastic anemia. Genomic DNA was employed as the template in profiling TCR beta VDJ and CDR3. One entry per CDR3 protein results from TCRdb running MiXCR on the reads. The table lists some 200,000 distinct CDR3 sequences, around half of them singletons, with around 8.8% in the top ten. All sequencing subjects had displayed CD8+CD57+ cell expansion on flow cytometry. Sequenced sample: sorted CD4+, CD8+, or CD8+CD57+ T cells (not recorded which) from PBMCs. The receptors stem from a human donor with aplastic anemia.

V gene TRBV29-1 combines with J gene TRBJ2-7, with TRBD1 as a possible D gene (6 bases). The CDR3 is 14 amino acids. V shed 8 bases and J shed 5 bases, with 22 bases lying between them. The germline V gene encodes CDR1 SQVTM and CDR2 ANQGSEA. CDR3 residues: CSSSRGQPGHEQYF. As DNA, the CDR3 is TGCAGCTCATCACGCGGACAGCCGGGGCACGAGCAGTACTTC.

This rearrangement joins TRBV10-1 to TRBJ2-7, with 9 bases lining up with TRBD1. The V and J ends lost 4 bases and 2 bases, in that order; junction bases with no gene match: 3. The CDR3 runs 14 residues. Germline CDR1 is WNHNN and CDR2 is SYGVQD (reference sequence). The CDR3 sequence is CASSGGTGPYEQYF. In DNA form, the CDR3 reads TGCGCCAGCAGTGGAGGGACAGGGCCCTACGAGCAGTACTTC.

In regard to this clonotype: A much larger clone lies one base from this, so it may be a read error. CDR3 coding DNA: TGTGCCAGAGGCAGGGAAAATCAGCCCCAGCATTTT. It translates to CARGRENQPQHF. This sequence joins TRBV14 and TRBJ1-5; weak D call: TRBD1 (5 bases). V shed 9 bases and J shed 4 bases, with 10 bases lying between them. Germline V CDR1 and CDR2: SGHDN, FVKESK. The CDR3 totals 12 residues.

J is TRBJ1-2 and V is TRBV25-1; 7 bases are a match to TRBD1. This CDR3 spans 13 amino acids. The V and J ends lost 4 bases and 8 bases, in that order; junction bases with no gene match: 7. Germline values: CDR1 MGHDK, CDR2 SYGVNS. The CDR3 loop reads CASSVTGSGGYTF. The DNA for the CDR3 is TGTGCCAGCAGTGTGACAGGGAGCGGGGGCTACACCTTC.

This clonotype was observed a handful of times. The rearrangement links TRBV2 to TRBJ2-6; 7 bases line up with TRBD1. The CDR3 contains 16 residues. CDR1 SNHLY and CDR2 FYNNEI come from the germline V gene. The ends lost 1 base at V and 3 bases at J; junction bases unmatched: 3. The CDR3 coding sequence is TGTGCCAGCAGTGAAGACAGGGGTGTTGGGGCCAACGTCCTGACTTTC. This sequence encodes CASSEDRGVGANVLTF.

This clonotype occurred many times. The chain employs TRBV12-5 and TRBJ1-6, with no clear D. Trimming pared 0 bases from V and 9 bases from J, leaving 6 bases between. CDR1 is LGHNT and CDR2 is FRNRAP in the germline V gene. This CDR3 has 13 amino acids. CDR3 coding DNA: TGTGCTAGTGGTTTGGTGCTGGGTTCACCCCTCCACTTT. Amino acid sequence: CASGLVLGSPLHF. Filled out from reference TRBV12-5 and TRBJ1-6, the complete variable domain reads DARVTQTPRHKVTEMGQEVTMRCQPILGHNTVFWYRQTMMQGLELLAYFRNRAPLDDSGMPKDRFSAEMPDATLATLKIQPSEPRDSAVYFCASGLVLGSPLHFGNGTRLTVT.

This clonotype was observed at least ten times. The chain is built from TRBV6-4 and TRBJ2-7; 9 positions agree with TRBD2. CDR1 and CDR2 from the germline V gene are MRHNA and SNTAGT. This CDR3 is built from 16 residues. J lost 1 base, V lost 3 bases, and 7 bases had no gene match. The CDR3 sequence is CASSDPGTSRSYEQYF. The CDR3 DNA reads as TGTGCCAGCAGTGATCCCGGGACTAGCAGATCCTACGAGCAGTACTTC.

V gene TRBV5-1 combines with J gene TRBJ1-2, with D unresolved. V was cut by 0 bases and J by 12 bases, with 18 bases left in between. The V gene's germline CDR1 is SGHRS and CDR2 YFSETQ. The CDR3 is 14 residues long. The CDR3 region has the DNA TGCGCCAGCAGCTTGGAGGCGGGCAGCACTGGAAACACCTTC. Translating gives CASSLEAGSTGNTF.

The V and J genes are TRBV7-9 and TRBJ2-7; TRBD2 matches at 8 bases. The CDR3 totals 12 residues. Losses at the gene ends were 5 bases for V and 7 bases for J; bases not matched to a gene: 4. The germline V gene encodes CDR1 SEHNR and CDR2 FQNEAQ (reference sequence). The CDR3 nucleotides read TGTGCCAGCAGCCTACTAGCGGTTGAGCAGTACTTC. This encodes CASSLLAVEQYF.

This clonotype occurred many times. The chain carries TRBV9 and TRBJ1-1; 9 nucleotides match TRBD1. The germline CDR1 and CDR2 sequences are SGDLS and YYNGEE. The V and J ends lost 1 base and 10 bases, in that order; junction bases with no gene match: 8. The CDR3 runs 14 residues. The CDR3 nucleotides read TGTGCCAGCAGCGTATCTACGCTGACAGGGGGAGCTTTCTTT. It encodes CASSVSTLTGGAFF.

On this clonotype: A much larger clone differs from this one at a single base, so this may be a read error. The J gene is TRBJ2-7, the V gene TRBV7-9, with TRBD1 matching 7 bases. V gave up 4 bases and J gave up 0 bases; unmatched junction bases: 0. Germline V gene sequence: CDR1 SEHNR, CDR2 FQNEAQ (reference sequence). CDR3 length equals 13 residues. DNA for the CDR3: TGTGCCAGCAGCTGGGACAGCTCCTACGAGCAGTACTTC. Translated: CASSWDSSYEQYF.

V usage is TRBV29-1 and J usage is TRBJ2-1; D is unresolved. Trimming took off 4 bases at V and 15 bases at J, with 22 bases between the two ends. CDR1 is SQVTM and CDR2 is ANQGSEA in the germline V gene. The CDR3 runs to 13 residues. This CDR3 reads CSVVFGSQEGLFF. DNA for the CDR3: TGCAGCGTTGTCTTCGGCTCCCAGGAAGGCCTGTTCTTC.

This clonotype was seen many times. J is TRBJ1-1 and V is TRBV12-3 or TRBV12-4, with no clear D. This CDR3 contains 13 residues. With 5 bases removed from V and 1 base from J, the gap between germline ends came to 8 bases. The CDR3 region is CASSPDKNTEAFF. In DNA, the CDR3 is TGTGCCAGCAGTCCTGACAAGAACACTGAAGCTTTCTTT.

The V call is TRBV12-3 or TRBV12-4, the J call TRBJ2-7; possibly TRBD1 for D (5 bases). V lost 4 bases and J 3 bases, leaving 10 bases between the germline ends. The CDR3 length is 13 residues. CDR3 sequence reads: CASSSRRGYEQYF. The CDR3 coding sequence is TGTGCCAGCAGTTCGCGAAGGGGCTACGAGCAGTACTTC.

In its sample, this clonotype was seen once. The chain employs TRBV7-3 and TRBJ1-1; no firm D call. The germline V and J ends were trimmed by 3 bases and 7 bases, with 12 bases remaining between them. This CDR3 region has 13 residues. The germline V gene encodes CDR1 SGHTA and CDR2 FQGTGA. CDR3 coding DNA: TGTGCCAGCAGCTTTGACGGTGACGGTGAAGCTTTCTTT. Its protein is CASSFDGDGEAFF.

The chain recombines TRBV19 with TRBJ2-1, with TRBD2 as a possible D gene (6 bases). The germline gives CDR1 LNHDA, CDR2 SQIVND (reference sequence). This CDR3 region has 15 residues. V was trimmed by 3 bases and J by 2 bases, leaving 11 bases between them. The CDR3, as DNA: TGTGCCAGTAGTATTTCGGGGGAGACCTACAATGAGCAGTTCTTC. Translation gives CASSISGETYNEQFF.

The V gene is TRBV6-2 or TRBV6-3, the J gene TRBJ2-5; D possibly uses TRBD1 or TRBD2 (8 bases each). The V and J ends lost 4 bases and 11 bases respectively, with 23 bases between them. This CDR3 has 15 amino acids. The germline CDR1 and CDR2 sequences are MNHEY and SVGEGT. CDR3 DNA: TGTGCCAGCAGTTCTCCCGGACAGGGACTAGGGGAGCAGTACTTC. It translates to CASSSPGQGLGEQYF.

V is TRBV2 and J is TRBJ1-5; D remains unclear. Germline V lookup: CDR1 SNHLY, CDR2 FYNNEI. Trimming pared 4 bases from V and 1 base from J, leaving 11 bases between. There are 15 residues in the CDR3. The CDR3 is CASSGRVLSNQPQHF. CDR3 nucleotides: TGTGCCAGCAGTGGTAGGGTGTTGAGCAATCAGCCCCAGCATTTT.

V and J are TRBV4-3 and TRBJ2-7, with 9 bases fitting TRBD1. Germline CDR1 and CDR2: LGHNA and YSLEER. J lost 3 bases, V lost 7 bases, and 4 bases had no gene match. The CDR3 runs to 13 residues. The chain's CDR3 is CASTQGAGYEQYF. Here the CDR3 DNA reads TGCGCCAGCACACAGGGGGCGGGCTACGAGCAGTACTTC.

This chain links TRBV10-2 with TRBJ2-1, with D hard to call. The CDR3 consists of 16 residues. Trimming stripped 0 bases from V and 3 bases from J, with 12 bases between. CDR1 is WSHSY and CDR2 is SAAADI in the germline V gene. CDR3 nucleotides: TGCGCCAGCAGTGAGTCTTTAGTTTTTCTCTACAATGAGCAGTTCTTC. Its protein product is CASSESLVFLYNEQFF.

This chain connects TRBV11-2 to TRBJ1-6; 9 bases line up with TRBD1. The CDR3 sequence is 15 residues long. The junction had 0 bases not matched to a gene; V was cut back by 0 bases and J by 6 bases. Germline V gene lookup returns CDR1 SGHAT and CDR2 FQNNGV. CDR3 sequence: CASSLEDRGNSPLHF. The DNA for the CDR3 is TGTGCCAGCAGCTTAGAGGACAGGGGTAATTCACCCCTCCACTTT.

This clonotype was found many times. V gene TRBV12-3 or TRBV12-4 combines with J gene TRBJ1-2; D gene unclear. The V end was cut by 3 bases, the J end by 5 bases, with 10 bases between. The CDR3 has 13 residues. For the CDR3, the DNA is TGTGCCAGCAGTTTTCGGCAGTCATATGGCTACACCTTC. Encoded protein: CASSFRQSYGYTF.

This clonotype was seen repeatedly, ten times or more. The rearrangement uses TRBV9 and TRBJ2-7; 7 bases align to TRBD2. V shed 7 bases, J shed 7 bases, and the junction held 5 bases outside the gene matches. Germline-derived CDR1 and CDR2 are SGDLS and YYNGEE. The CDR3 is 11 amino acids. CDR3 coding DNA: TGTGCCAGCGGTGACGGGGGGGAGCAGTACTTC. Translating it yields CASGDGGEQYF.

The rearrangement links TRBV5-1 to TRBJ2-5, with D unclear. The CDR3 covers 13 residues. CDR1 and CDR2 from the germline V gene are SGHRS and YFSETQ. With 4 bases removed from V and 2 bases from J, the gap between germline ends came to 9 bases. CDR3 amino acids: CASSVEIQETQYF. DNA for the CDR3: TGCGCCAGCAGCGTCGAGATTCAAGAGACCCAGTACTTC. Full variable domain (outside the CDR3, taken from reference TRBV5-1 and TRBJ2-5): KAGVTQTPRYLIKTRGQQVTLSCSPISGHRSVSWYQQTPGQGLQFLFEYFSETQRNKGNFPGRFSGRQFSNSRSEMNVSTLELGDSALYLCASSVEIQETQYFGPGTRLLVL.

V is TRBV2 and J is TRBJ1-1, with 11 nucleotides matching TRBD1. The CDR3 consists of 14 residues. CDR1 and CDR2 (germline): SNHLY, FYNNEI. The V gene end was trimmed by 6 bases and the J gene end by 4 bases; junction bases not matched to a gene: 4. The CDR3 DNA is TGTGCCAGCAGGGGGGGGACAGGGGGCACTGAAGCTTTCTTT. Protein sequence: CASRGGTGGTEAFF.

Turning to this clonotype: Because it lacks the conserved phenylalanine or tryptophan at the end, this CDR3 is likely a read error. The chain uses TRBV29-1 and TRBJ2-1; D call uncertain. Between the trimmed V and J ends, which lost 4 bases and 5 bases, there was a span of 15 bases. This CDR3 contains 14 residues. In germline, CDR1 is SQVTM, CDR2 ANQGSEA. CDR3 residues: CSVGPQNPNNEQFY. DNA for the CDR3: TGCAGCGTTGGACCCCAGAATCCCAACAATGAGCAGTTCTAC.

This clonotype was detected many times. The V call is TRBV7-2, the J call TRBJ2-3; D call uncertain. Germline CDR1 and CDR2: SGHTA and FQGNSA. The length of the CDR3 is 11 residues. Deletions cut 5 bases from V and 4 bases from J, with 4 bases between. CDR3 sequence (DNA): TGTGCCAGCAGCAACGCAGATACGCAGTATTTT. Its translation is CASSNADTQYF.

The V gene is TRBV2, the J gene TRBJ1-4; 10 positions match TRBD1. Unmatched junction bases numbered 1, after V lost 6 bases and J lost 0 bases. CDR1 SNHLY and CDR2 FYNNEI come from the germline V gene. The CDR3 covers 15 residues. In nucleotides, the CDR3 is TGTGCCAGCAGCGGACAGGGGGCAACTAATGAAAAACTGTTTTTT. Translating it yields CASSGQGATNEKLFF.

V gene TRBV7-6 combines with J gene TRBJ2-5; possibly TRBD1 or TRBD2 for D (6 bases each). Trimming left V 0 bases short and J 5 bases short, with 19 bases between. Germline V CDR1 and CDR2: SGHVS, FNYEAQ. This CDR3 is built from 17 residues. The DNA of the CDR3 is TGTGCCAGCAGCTTAGCTCCAAGGGGGGTCGGGACCGAGACCCAGTACTTC. Residues: CASSLAPRGVGTETQYF.

This clonotype was seen ten or more times. J is TRBJ2-5 and V is TRBV19; D may be TRBD2 (5 bases). Between the trimmed V and J ends, which lost 6 bases and 4 bases, there was a span of 12 bases. The CDR3 runs to 13 residues. Germline CDR1 and CDR2: LNHDA and SQIVND (reference sequence). The CDR3 bases are TGTGCCAGTAGCCAAAGGAGGCGAGAGACCCAGTACTTC. It codes for CASSQRRRETQYF.